This record covers a single TCR beta chain. Each patient gave between 1 and 8 samples of peripheral blood mononuclear cells, which were collected pretreatment and during treatment. Method: immunoSEQ multiplex PCR; TCRdb's copy keeps in-frame clones and lacks some. The sample has under 90,000 clones, more than 90% seen once. This sample stems from a study of PD-L1 blockade in urothelial cancer. Germline V gene lookup returns CDR1 SGHTA and CDR2 FQGNSA. J gave up 15 bases and V 5 bases, and 13 bases lay outside the gene matches. The CDR3 loop spans 13 amino acids. The chain links TRBV7-2 to TRBJ2-1, with 7 bases matching TRBD2. The receptor's source is a man aged 55 to 70 with urothelial cancer. This specimen consisted of PBMCs, obtained around atezolizumab (anti-PD-L1) treatment. The CDR3: CASSPTGGSGWFF. The CDR3 DNA follows: TGTGCCAGCAGCCCCACGGGCGGGAGCGGCTGGTTCTTC.